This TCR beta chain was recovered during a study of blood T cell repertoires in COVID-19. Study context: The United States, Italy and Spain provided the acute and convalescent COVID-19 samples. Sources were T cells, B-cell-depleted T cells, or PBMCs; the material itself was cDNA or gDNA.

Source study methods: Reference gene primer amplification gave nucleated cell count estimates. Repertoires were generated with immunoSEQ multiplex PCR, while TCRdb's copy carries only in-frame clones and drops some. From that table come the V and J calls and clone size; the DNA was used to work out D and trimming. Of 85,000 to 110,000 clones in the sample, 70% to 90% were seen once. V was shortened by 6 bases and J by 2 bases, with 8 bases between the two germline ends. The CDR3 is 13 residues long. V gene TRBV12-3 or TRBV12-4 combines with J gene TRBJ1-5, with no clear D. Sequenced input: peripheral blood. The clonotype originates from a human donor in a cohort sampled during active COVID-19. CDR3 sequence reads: CASSPQGNQPQHF. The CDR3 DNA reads TGTGCCAGCAGCCCGCAGGGCAATCAGCCCCAGCATTTT.